What follows is one T cell receptor (beta chain) and its context. Its antigen is as yet unknown. The germline gives CDR1 MNHEY, CDR2 SMNVEV (reference sequence). V lost 3 bases and J lost 5, with 7 bases in between. This CDR3 has 13 amino acids. This specimen comes from a study of shared clonotypes between healthy human individuals. Study-wide context: Used for every donor were three CD4 naive, three CD4 memory, two CD8 naive and one CD8 memory plate. Study results and caveats: Although depth was large, rarefaction showed that sequencing of the sorted subsets was incomplete. Non-shared clonotypes had lower generation probabilities than those shared by all four donors.

Clones were read by immunoSEQ multiplex PCR, and TCRdb kept only the in-frame ones, dropping some. Here the sample spans a few hundred thousand clones, almost 97% being singletons. The specimen was naive CD4+ T cells sorted from blood. This sample's subset: CD45RA+ positively selected. The clonotype comes from a woman in her 30s in good health. The gene calls are TRBV27 and TRBJ2-2; D ambiguous. The DNA of the CDR3 is TGTGCCAGCAGTTTCGTTGGGACCGGGGAGCTGTTTTTT. Protein: CASSFVGTGELFF.